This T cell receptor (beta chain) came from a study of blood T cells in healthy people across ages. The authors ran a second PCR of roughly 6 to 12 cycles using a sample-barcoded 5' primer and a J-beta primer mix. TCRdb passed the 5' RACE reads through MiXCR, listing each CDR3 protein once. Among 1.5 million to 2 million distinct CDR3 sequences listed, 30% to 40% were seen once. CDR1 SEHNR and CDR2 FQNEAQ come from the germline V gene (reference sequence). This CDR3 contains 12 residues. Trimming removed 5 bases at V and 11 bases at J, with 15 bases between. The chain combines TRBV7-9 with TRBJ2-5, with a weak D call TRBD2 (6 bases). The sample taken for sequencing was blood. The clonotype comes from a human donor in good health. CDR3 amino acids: CASSAGSGEQYF. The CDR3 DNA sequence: TGTGCCAGCAGCGCGGGGTCGGGTGAGCAGTACTTC. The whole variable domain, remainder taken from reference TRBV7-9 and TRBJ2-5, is DTGVSQNPRHKITKRGQNVTFRCDPISEHNRLYWYRQTLGQGPEFLTYFQNEAQLEKSRLLSDRFSAERPKGSFSTLEIQRTEQGDSAMYLCASSAGSGEQYFGPGTRLLVL.